The clone carrying this T cell receptor beta chain has ten or more counts. Its target is not known. Given a much more abundant clone one base away, this may be a read error. This sample is drawn from a study of Graves' ophthalmopathy and Graves' hyperthyroidism. Beta-chain TCR CDR3 regions were amplified from RNA transcripts. Investigators did first-round RT-PCR with HTBI primers, then second-round multiplex PCR. TCRdb fed the multiplex PCR reads into MiXCR, producing one record per CDR3 protein. The table shows 350,000 to 450,000 distinct CDR3 sequences, with around 18% occurring only once. Germline loops: CDR1 MNHEY, CDR2 SVGAGI. The CDR3 is made up of 17 amino acids. The V segment lost 4 bases and the J segment 5 bases; nucleotides outside the gene matches: 14. Uncontrolled infections, pregnancy, lactation or other autoimmune diseases led to patient exclusion. Symptoms, serum thyroxine and TRAb, thyroid ultrasound, and orbital computed tomography formed the diagnostic basis. The PBMCs were taken from approximately 11 ml of fresh peripheral blood.

The study, taken as a whole, reports: In separating ophthalmopathy from stable hyperthyroidism, a 13-signature model achieved about 90% sensitivity and 81.08% specificity.

This sequence joins TRBV6-5 and TRBJ2-5; 9 bases are shared with TRBD1. The clonotype comes from a woman aged 18-29 years with Graves' ophthalmopathy. Sequencing was done on a sample of peripheral blood. The CDR3 spells CASSSGQGKGLCETQYF. In DNA form, the CDR3 reads TGTGCCAGCAGTTCGGGACAGGGAAAGGGGTTATGTGAGACCCAGTACTTC.